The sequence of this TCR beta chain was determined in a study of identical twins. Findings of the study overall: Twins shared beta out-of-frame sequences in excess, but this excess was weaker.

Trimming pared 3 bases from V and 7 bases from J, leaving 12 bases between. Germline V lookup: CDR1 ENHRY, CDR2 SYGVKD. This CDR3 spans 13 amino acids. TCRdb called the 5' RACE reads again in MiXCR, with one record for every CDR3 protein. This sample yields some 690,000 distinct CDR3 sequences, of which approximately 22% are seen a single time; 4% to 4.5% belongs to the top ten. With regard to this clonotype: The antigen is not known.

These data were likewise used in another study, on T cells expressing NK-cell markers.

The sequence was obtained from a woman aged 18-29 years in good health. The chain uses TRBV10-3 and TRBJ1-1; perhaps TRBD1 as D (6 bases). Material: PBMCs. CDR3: CAISEGGDHEAFF. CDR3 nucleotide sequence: TGTGCCATCAGTGAAGGGGGAGACCATGAAGCTTTCTTT.